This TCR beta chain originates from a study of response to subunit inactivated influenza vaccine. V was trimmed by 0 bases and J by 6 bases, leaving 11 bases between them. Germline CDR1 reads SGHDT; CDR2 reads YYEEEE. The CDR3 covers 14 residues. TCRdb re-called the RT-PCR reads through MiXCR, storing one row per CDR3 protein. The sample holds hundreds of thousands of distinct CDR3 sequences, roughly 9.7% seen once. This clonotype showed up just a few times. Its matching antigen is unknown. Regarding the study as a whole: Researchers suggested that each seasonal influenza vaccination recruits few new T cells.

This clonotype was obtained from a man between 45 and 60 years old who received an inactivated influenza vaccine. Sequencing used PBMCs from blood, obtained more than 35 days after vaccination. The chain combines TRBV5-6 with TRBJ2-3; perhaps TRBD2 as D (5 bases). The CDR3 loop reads CASSLGVGADTQYF. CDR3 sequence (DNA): TGTGCCAGCAGCTTGGGGGTGGGAGCGGATACGCAGTATTTT.